This T cell receptor beta chain came from a study of blood T cell repertoires in COVID-19. TCRdb's table, derived via immunoSEQ multiplex PCR, lists solely in-frame clones and lacks some. This table holds roughly 41,000 clones, approximately 82% found once. Per germline, CDR1 SEHNR and CDR2 FQNEAQ (reference sequence). The CDR3 is made up of 13 amino acids. V lost 7 bases and J lost 7, with 16 bases in between. This clonotype was sampled from a woman of 80 years or more with acute or convalescent COVID-19. The rearrangement links TRBV7-9 to TRBJ1-1; D remains unclear. Sequenced: peripheral blood. The CDR3 nucleotides read TGTGCCAGCACTCCTCCATCGGGTGTTGAAGCTTTCTTT. This encodes CASTPPSGVEAFF.